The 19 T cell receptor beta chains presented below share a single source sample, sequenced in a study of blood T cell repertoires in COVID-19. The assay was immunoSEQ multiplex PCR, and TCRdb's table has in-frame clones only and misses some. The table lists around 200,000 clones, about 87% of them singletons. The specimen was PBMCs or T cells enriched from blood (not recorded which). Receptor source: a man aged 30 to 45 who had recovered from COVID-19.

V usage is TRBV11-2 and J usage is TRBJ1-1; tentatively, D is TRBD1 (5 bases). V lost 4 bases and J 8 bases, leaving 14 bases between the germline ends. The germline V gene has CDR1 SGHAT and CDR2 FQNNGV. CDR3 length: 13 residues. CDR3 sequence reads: CASSSGTGNEAFF. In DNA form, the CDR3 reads TGTGCCAGCAGCTCCGGGACTGGGAACGAAGCTTTCTTT.

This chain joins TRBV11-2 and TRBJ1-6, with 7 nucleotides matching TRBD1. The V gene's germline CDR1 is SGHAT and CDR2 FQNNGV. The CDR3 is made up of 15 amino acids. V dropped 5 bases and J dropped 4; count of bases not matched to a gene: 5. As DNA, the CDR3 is TGTGCCAGCAGCCTTGGGACAGCTTATAATTCACCCCTCCACTTT. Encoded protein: CASSLGTAYNSPLHF.

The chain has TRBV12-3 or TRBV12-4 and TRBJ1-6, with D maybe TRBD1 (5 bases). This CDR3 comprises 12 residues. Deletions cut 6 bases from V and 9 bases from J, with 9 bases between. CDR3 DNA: TGTGCCAGCAGAACAGGTGGTTCACCCCTCCACTTT. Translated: CASRTGGSPLHF.

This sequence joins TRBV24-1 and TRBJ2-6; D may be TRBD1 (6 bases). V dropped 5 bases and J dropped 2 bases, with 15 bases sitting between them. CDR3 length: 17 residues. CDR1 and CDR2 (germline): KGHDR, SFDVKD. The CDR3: CATSVGAGVAGANVLTF. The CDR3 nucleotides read TGTGCCACCAGTGTAGGGGCAGGGGTCGCTGGGGCCAACGTCCTGACTTTC.

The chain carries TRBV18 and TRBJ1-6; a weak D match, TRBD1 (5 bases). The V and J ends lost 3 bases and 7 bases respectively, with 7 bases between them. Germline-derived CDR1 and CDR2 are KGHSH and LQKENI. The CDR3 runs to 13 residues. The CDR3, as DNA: TGTGCCAGCTCACCGGACAAAAATTCACCCCTCCACTTT. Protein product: CASSPDKNSPLHF.

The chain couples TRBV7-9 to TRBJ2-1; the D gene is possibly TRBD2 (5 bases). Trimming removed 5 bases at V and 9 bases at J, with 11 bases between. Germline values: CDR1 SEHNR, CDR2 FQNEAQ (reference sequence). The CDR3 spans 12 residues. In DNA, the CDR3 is TGTGCCAGCAGCCAACTAGATTCTGAGCAGTTCTTC. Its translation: CASSQLDSEQFF.

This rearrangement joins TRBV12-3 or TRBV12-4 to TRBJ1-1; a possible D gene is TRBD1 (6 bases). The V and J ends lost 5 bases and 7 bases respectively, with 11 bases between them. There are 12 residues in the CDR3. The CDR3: CASSPDSFEAFF. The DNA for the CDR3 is TGTGCCAGCAGTCCGGACAGTTTTGAAGCTTTCTTT.

The CDR3 DNA reads as TGTGCCAGCACTTCAAGGGGACAGACTAACTATGGCTACACCTTC. Protein product: CASTSRGQTNYGYTF. The rearrangement links TRBV27 to TRBJ1-2; 7 positions match TRBD1. The CDR3 covers 15 residues. With 7 bases clipped from V and 0 bases from J, the junction kept 8 bases outside the gene matches. From germline, CDR1 is MNHEY and CDR2 SMNVEV (reference sequence).

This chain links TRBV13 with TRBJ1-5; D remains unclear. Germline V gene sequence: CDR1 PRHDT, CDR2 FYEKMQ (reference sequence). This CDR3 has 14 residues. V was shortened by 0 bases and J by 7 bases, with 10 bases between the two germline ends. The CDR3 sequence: CASSLGEGSQPQHF. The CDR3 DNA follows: TGTGCCAGCAGCTTAGGAGAGGGCAGCCAGCCCCAGCATTTT.

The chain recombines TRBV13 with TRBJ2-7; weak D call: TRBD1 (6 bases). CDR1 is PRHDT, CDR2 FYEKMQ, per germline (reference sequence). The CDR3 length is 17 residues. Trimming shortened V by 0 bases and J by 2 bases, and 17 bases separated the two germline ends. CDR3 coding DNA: TGTGCCAGCAGCTTAGGACAAATACAGGGTGCGGCCTACGAGCAGTACTTC. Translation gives CASSLGQIQGAAYEQYF.

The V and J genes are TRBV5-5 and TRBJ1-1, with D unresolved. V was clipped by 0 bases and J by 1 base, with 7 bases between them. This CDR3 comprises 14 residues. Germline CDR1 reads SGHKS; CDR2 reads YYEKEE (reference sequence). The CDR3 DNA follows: TGTGCCAGCAGCTTGGTAGTCAAGAACACTGAAGCTTTCTTT. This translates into CASSLVVKNTEAFF.

The CDR3 DNA reads TGTGCCTGGAGTTTATCCGGGACACCGCTTACCTACGAGCAGTACTTC. This encodes CAWSLSGTPLTYEQYF. The V and J genes are TRBV30 and TRBJ2-7, with D maybe TRBD1 (6 bases). From germline, CDR1 is GTSNPN and CDR2 SVGIG (reference sequence). The CDR3 consists of 16 residues. Trimming stripped 2 bases from V and 2 bases from J, with 19 bases between.

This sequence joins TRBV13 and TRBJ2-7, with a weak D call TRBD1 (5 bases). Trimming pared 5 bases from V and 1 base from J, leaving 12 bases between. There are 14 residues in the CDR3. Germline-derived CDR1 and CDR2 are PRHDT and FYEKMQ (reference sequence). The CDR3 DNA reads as TGTGCCAGCAGCCCCCCCGACAGATCCTACGAGCAGTACTTC. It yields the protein CASSPPDRSYEQYF.

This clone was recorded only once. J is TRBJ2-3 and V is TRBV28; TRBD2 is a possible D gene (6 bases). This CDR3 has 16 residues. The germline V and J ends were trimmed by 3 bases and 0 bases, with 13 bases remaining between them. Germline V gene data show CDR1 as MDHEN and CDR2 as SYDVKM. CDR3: CASSFASGRSTDTQYF. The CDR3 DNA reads TGTGCCAGCAGTTTCGCGTCCGGGAGAAGCACAGATACGCAGTATTTT.

In DNA, the CDR3 is TGTGCCAGCACGTCCAGGGAACACCAAGAGACCCAGTACTTC. It yields the protein CASTSREHQETQYF. This chain uses TRBV27 with TRBJ2-5; a possible D gene is TRBD1 (5 bases). In germline, CDR1 is MNHEY, CDR2 SMNVEV (reference sequence). The germline V and J ends were trimmed by 7 bases and 0 bases, with 12 bases remaining between them. This CDR3 spans 14 amino acids.

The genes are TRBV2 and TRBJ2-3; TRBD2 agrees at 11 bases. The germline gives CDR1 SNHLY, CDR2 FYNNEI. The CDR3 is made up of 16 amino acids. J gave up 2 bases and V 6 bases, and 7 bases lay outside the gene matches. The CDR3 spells CASRTLAGGPTDTQYF. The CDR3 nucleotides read TGTGCCAGCAGAACCCTAGCGGGAGGCCCCACAGATACGCAGTATTTT.

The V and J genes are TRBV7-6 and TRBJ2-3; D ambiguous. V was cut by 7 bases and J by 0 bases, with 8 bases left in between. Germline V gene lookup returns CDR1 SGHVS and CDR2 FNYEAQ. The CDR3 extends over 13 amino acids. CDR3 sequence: CASTLGSTDTQYF. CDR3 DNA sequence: TGTGCCAGCACGCTAGGCAGCACAGATACGCAGTATTTT. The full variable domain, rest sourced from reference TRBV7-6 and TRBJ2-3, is GAGVSQSPRYKVTKRGQDVALRCDPISGHVSLYWYRQALGQGPEFLTYFNYEAQQDKSGLPNDRFSAERPEGSISTLTIQRTEQRDSAMYRCASTLGSTDTQYFGPGTRLTVL.

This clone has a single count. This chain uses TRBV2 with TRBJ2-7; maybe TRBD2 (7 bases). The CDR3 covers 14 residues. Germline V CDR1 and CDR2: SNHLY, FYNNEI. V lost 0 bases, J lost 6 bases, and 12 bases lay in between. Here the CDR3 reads CASSEAGASGEQYF. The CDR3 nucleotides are TGTGCCAGCAGTGAAGCGGGGGCTAGCGGCGAGCAGTACTTC.

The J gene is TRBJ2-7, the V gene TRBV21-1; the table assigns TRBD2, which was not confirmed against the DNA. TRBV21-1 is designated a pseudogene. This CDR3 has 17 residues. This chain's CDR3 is CASSKGCRELLGYEQYF. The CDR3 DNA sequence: TGTGCCAGCAGCAAAGGCTGTAGGGAGCTTCTCGGCTACGAGCAGTACTTC.